This TCR beta chain is drawn from a study of CD8+ T cells in alopecia areata. Indicated treatment: oral pan-JAK inhibitor, 5-10 mg twice daily. Following extraction, RNA underwent reverse transcription to cDNA, which served as the sequencing template. Only in-frame clones appear in the TCRdb table, and some are missing; sequencing was by immunoSEQ multiplex PCR. The sample yields tens of thousands of clones, around 30% seen once. Sequenced material: CD8+ T cells sorted from blood, taken at week 4, from a patient treated with tofacitinib. This receptor was taken from a human donor with alopecia areata.

The CDR3 DNA sequence: TGCAGCGTCTCAGGGGCCCTAAACACTGAAGCTTTCTTT. This sequence encodes CSVSGALNTEAFF. V gene TRBV29-1 combines with J gene TRBJ1-1; weak D call: TRBD1 (6 bases). The CDR3 loop spans 13 amino acids. The germline CDR1 and CDR2 sequences are SQVTM and ANQGSEA. V lost 6 bases to trimming and J lost 2 bases, with 13 bases between them.